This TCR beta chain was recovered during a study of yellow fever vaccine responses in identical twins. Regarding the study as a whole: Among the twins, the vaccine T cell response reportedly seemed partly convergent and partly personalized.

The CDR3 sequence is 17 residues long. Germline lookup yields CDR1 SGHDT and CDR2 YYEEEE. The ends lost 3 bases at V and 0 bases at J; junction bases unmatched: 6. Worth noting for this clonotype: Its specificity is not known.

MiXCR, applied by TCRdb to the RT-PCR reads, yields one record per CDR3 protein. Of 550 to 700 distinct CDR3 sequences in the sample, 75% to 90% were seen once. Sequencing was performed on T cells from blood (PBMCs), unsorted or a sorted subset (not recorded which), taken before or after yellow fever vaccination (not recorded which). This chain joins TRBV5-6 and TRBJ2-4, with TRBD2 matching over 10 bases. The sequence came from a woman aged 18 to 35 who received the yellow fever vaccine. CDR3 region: CASSSARTSGAKNIQYF. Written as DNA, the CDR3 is TGTGCCAGCAGCTCCGCACGGACTAGCGGAGCCAAAAACATTCAGTACTTC.